The rows below give T cell receptor beta chains drawn from one sample of a study of T-cell reconstitution after alpha-beta-depleted transplantation in children. MiXCR was run by TCRdb on the PCR reads, yielding one entry per CDR3 protein. The sample lists 450,000 to 550,000 distinct CDR3 sequences; 11% were seen once. The specimen was PBMCs, mostly from graft donor cells, collected 180 days after TCRalphabeta/CD19-depleted stem cell transplant. These receptors all come from a female patient between 2 and 15 years old who had a stem cell transplant for aplastic anemia, so the T cells may come from the graft donor. CDR3s include the opening cysteine and the closing phenylalanine or tryptophan. Fields, in order: clone size, V gene, D gene, J gene, CDR3 DNA, CDR3 protein. A D gene is named only where the DNA matches it firmly. Some rows have no size entry. The others give once, few or many, or a class for an expanded clone.

clone size: few
V gene: TRBV3-1
D gene: -
J gene: TRBJ1-1
CDR3 DNA: TGTGCCAGCAGACGGAATGAGGATAACACTGAAGCTTTCTTT
CDR3 protein: CASRRNEDNTEAFF

clone size: few
V gene: TRBV9
D gene: TRBD1
J gene: TRBJ1-5
CDR3 DNA: TGTGCCACCCCTGGCGGGACAGGGGGCGTAAGCAATCAGCCCCAGCATTTT
CDR3 protein: CATPGGTGGVSNQPQHF

clone size: many
V gene: TRBV18
D gene: -
J gene: TRBJ2-1
CDR3 DNA: TGTGCCAGCTCACCACCGGACCGGCGGCAGTTCTTC
CDR3 protein: CASSPPDRRQFF

clone size: few
V gene: TRBV4-3
D gene: -
J gene: TRBJ2-6
CDR3 DNA: TGCGCCAGCAGCCAAGTTTTGCGTTCTGGGGCCAACGTCCTGACTTTC
CDR3 protein: CASSQVLRSGANVLTF

clone size: few
V gene: TRBV27
D gene: TRBD1
J gene: TRBJ1-3
CDR3 DNA: TGTGCCAGCAGTTCTGTGGGACAGAGAAACACCATATATTTT
CDR3 protein: CASSSVGQRNTIYF

clone size: -
V gene: TRBV28
D gene: -
J gene: TRBJ2-1
CDR3 DNA: TGTGCCAGCAGTTACCATGGGTTATATGAGCAGTTCTTC
CDR3 protein: CASSYHGLYEQFF

clone size: few
V gene: TRBV29-1
D gene: TRBD1
J gene: TRBJ2-1
CDR3 DNA: TGCAGCGTTGAAAAGGGACAGGCCTACAATGAGCAGTTCTTC
CDR3 protein: CSVEKGQAYNEQFF

clone size: -
V gene: TRBV14
D gene: -
J gene: TRBJ2-7
CDR3 DNA: TGTGCCAGCAGCAAACAGGGGAAACTCAAAGTAGCGGGTCCGGACGAGCAGTACTTC
CDR3 protein: CASSKQGKLKVAGPDEQYF

clone size: many
V gene: TRBV29-1
D gene: TRBD1
J gene: TRBJ2-7
CDR3 DNA: TGCAGCGTAGACCTGGACAGGGGCCCGTCCTACGAGCAGTACTTC
CDR3 protein: CSVDLDRGPSYEQYF

clone size: -
V gene: TRBV11-2
D gene: -
J gene: TRBJ2-3
CDR3 DNA: TGTGCCAGCAGCTTAGTCCCGACAGGAGAAGTGGAAGATACGCAGTATTTT
CDR3 protein: CASSLVPTGEVEDTQYF

clone size: few
V gene: TRBV23-1
D gene: -
J gene: TRBJ2-5
CDR3 DNA: TGCGCCAGCAGTCAATCGGGTCTGGGGGAGACCCAGTACTTC
CDR3 protein: CASSQSGLGETQYF

clone size: many
V gene: TRBV28
D gene: TRBD2
J gene: TRBJ2-7
CDR3 DNA: TGTGCCAGCTCAGAGGCCCGGGAGGGGATCTACGAGCAGTACTTC
CDR3 protein: CASSEAREGIYEQYF

clone size: many
V gene: TRBV5-1
D gene: TRBD2
J gene: TRBJ2-2
CDR3 DNA: TGCGCCAGCAGCTTGGTCCTAGCGGGAGTACCCGGGGAGCTGTTTTTT
CDR3 protein: CASSLVLAGVPGELFF

clone size: few
V gene: TRBV27
D gene: TRBD2
J gene: TRBJ2-2
CDR3 DNA: TGTGCCAGCAGTCCGAACTTAGGACTAGCGGGAGGTACCGGGGAGCTGTTTTTT
CDR3 protein: CASSPNLGLAGGTGELFF

clone size: -
V gene: TRBV7-9
D gene: TRBD2
J gene: TRBJ2-3
CDR3 DNA: TGTGCCAGCAGCTTAGTGTCGGGAGGAGATACGCAGTATTTT
CDR3 protein: CASSLVSGGDTQYF

clone size: -
V gene: TRBV20-1
D gene: TRBD2
J gene: TRBJ2-1
CDR3 DNA: TGCAGTGCTAGCGGCCTATTAGTGCGACGGGAGGGCCAAAATGAGCAGTTCTTC
CDR3 protein: CSASGLLVRREGQNEQFF

clone size: few
V gene: TRBV20-1
D gene: -
J gene: TRBJ2-4
CDR3 DNA: TGCAGTGCTAGTCGGCAGCTTCTAGCCAAAAACATTCAGTACTTC
CDR3 protein: CSASRQLLAKNIQYF

clone size: few
V gene: TRBV5-1
D gene: TRBD1
J gene: TRBJ1-5
CDR3 DNA: TGCGCCAGCAGCTTGTTCACAGGGGAGGGTCAGCCCCAGCATTTT
CDR3 protein: CASSLFTGEGQPQHF